The sequence of this TCR beta chain was determined in a study of blood T cell repertoires in COVID-19. Clones were read by immunoSEQ multiplex PCR, and TCRdb kept only the in-frame ones, dropping some. The sample records hundreds of thousands of clones, approximately 88% being singletons. The germline V gene has CDR1 MDHEN and CDR2 SYDVKM. CDR3 size: 12 residues. V lost 6 bases, J lost 8 bases, and 13 bases lay in between. The chain employs TRBV28 and TRBJ1-2, with D hard to call. The TCR comes from a woman aged 18-29 years who had recovered from COVID-19. Sequenced sample: PBMCs or T cells enriched from blood (not recorded which). As DNA, the CDR3 is TGTGCCAGCAGCGCAGCGTGGATGGGCTACACCTTC. Protein: CASSAAWMGYTF.